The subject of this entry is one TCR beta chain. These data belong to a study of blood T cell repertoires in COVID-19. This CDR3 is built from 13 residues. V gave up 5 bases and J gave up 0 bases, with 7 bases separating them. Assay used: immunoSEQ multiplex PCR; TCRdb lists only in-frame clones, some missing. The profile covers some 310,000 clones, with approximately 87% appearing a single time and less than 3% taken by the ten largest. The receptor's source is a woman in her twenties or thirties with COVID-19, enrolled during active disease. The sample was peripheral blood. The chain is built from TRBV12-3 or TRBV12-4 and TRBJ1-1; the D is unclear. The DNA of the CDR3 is TGTGCCAGCAGTCGACTGATGAACACTGAAGCTTTCTTT. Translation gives CASSRLMNTEAFF.